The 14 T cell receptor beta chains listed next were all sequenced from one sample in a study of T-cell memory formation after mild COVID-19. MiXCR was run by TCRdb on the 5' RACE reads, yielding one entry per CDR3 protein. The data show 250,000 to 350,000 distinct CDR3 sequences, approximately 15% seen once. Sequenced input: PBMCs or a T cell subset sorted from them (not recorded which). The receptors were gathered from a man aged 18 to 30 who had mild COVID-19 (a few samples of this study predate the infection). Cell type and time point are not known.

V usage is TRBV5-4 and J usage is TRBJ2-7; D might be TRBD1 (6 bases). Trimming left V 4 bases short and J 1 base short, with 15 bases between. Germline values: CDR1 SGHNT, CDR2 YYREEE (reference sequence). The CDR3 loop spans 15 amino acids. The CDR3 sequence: CASSRRTVQSYEQYF. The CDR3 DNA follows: TGTGCCAGCAGCCGTCGGACAGTTCAGTCCTACGAGCAGTACTTC. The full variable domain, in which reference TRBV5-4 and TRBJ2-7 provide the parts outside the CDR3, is ETGVTQSPTHLIKTRGQQVTLRCSSQSGHNTVSWYQQALGQGPQFIFQYYREEENGRGNFPPRFSGLQFPNYSSELNVNALELDDSALYLCASSRRTVQSYEQYFGPGTRLTVT.

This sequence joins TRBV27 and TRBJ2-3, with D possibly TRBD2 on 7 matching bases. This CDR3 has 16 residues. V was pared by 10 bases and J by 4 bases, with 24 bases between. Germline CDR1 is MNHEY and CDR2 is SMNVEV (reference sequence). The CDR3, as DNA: TGTGCCACTCGCCGCGGGGGCGGTAGCTTGGCAGATACGCAGTATTTT. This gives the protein CATRRGGGSLADTQYF.

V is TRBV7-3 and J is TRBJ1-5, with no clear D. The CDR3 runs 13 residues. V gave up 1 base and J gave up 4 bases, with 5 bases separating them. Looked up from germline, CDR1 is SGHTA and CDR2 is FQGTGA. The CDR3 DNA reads TGTGCCAGCAGCTTAAAACCTAATCAGCCCCAGCATTTT. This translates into CASSLKPNQPQHF.

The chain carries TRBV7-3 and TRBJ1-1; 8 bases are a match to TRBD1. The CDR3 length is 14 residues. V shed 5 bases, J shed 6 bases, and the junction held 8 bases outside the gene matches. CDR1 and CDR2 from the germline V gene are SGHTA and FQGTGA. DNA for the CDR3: TGTGCCAGCAGCGCCCAGGGGGCAAGCTCTGAAGCTTTCTTT. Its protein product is CASSAQGASSEAFF.

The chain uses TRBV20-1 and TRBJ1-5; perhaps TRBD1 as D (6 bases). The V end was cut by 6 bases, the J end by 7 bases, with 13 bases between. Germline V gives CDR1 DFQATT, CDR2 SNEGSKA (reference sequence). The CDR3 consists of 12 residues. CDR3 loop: CSAGGLLQPQHF. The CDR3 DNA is TGCAGTGCAGGGGGGTTATTACAGCCCCAGCATTTT.

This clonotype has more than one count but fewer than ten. CDR3 amino acids: CSAGEGPGQETQYF. The CDR3 DNA is TGCAGTGCGGGGGAGGGTCCAGGGCAAGAGACCCAGTACTTC. The chain combines TRBV20-1 with TRBJ2-5, with 7 bases that match TRBD2. The germline V gene has CDR1 DFQATT and CDR2 SNEGSKA (reference sequence). Trimming removed 6 bases from V and 2 bases from J; junction bases left unmatched: 9. CDR3 length: 14 residues.

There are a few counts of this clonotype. This CDR3 reads CASSQTGLAVYNEQFF. The CDR3 region has the DNA TGTGCCAGCAGCCAGACGGGACTAGCGGTCTACAATGAGCAGTTCTTC. The chain recombines TRBV4-2 with TRBJ2-1; TRBD2 agrees at 11 bases. The V and J ends lost 3 bases and 3 bases, in that order; junction bases with no gene match: 4. Germline CDR1 is LGHNA and CDR2 is YNFKEQ. This CDR3 is built from 16 residues.

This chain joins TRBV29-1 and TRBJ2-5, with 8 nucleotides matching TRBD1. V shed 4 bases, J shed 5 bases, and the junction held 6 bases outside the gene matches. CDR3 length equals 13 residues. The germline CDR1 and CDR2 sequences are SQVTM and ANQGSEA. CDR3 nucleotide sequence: TGCAGCGTTGGCCGGACAGGGCTGGAGACCCAGTACTTC. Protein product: CSVGRTGLETQYF.

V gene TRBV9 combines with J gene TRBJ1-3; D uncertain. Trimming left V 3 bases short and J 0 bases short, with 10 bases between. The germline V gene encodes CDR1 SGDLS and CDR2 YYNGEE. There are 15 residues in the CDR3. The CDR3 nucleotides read TGTGCCAGCAGCGATCCCCGACGCTCTGGAAACACCATATATTTT. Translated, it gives CASSDPRRSGNTIYF. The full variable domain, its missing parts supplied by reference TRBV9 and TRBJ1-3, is DSGVTQTPKHLITATGQRVTLRCSPRSGDLSVYWYQQSLDQGLQFLIQYYNGEERAKGNILERFSAQQFPDLHSELNLSSLELGDSALYFCASSDPRRSGNTIYFGEGSWLTVV.

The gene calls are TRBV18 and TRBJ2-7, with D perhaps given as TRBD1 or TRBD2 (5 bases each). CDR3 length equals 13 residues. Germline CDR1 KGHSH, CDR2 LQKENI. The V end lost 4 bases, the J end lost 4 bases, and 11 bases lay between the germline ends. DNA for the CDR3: TGTGCCAGCTCACTCCGGGACGGATACGAGCAGTACGTC. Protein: CASSLRDGYEQYV.

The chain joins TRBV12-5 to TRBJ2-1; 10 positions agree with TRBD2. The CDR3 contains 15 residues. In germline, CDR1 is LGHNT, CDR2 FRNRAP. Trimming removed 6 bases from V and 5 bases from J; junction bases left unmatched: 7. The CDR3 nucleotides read TGTGCTAGTGGCCAGGGACTAGCGCTCGACAATGAGCAGTTCTTC. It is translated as CASGQGLALDNEQFF.

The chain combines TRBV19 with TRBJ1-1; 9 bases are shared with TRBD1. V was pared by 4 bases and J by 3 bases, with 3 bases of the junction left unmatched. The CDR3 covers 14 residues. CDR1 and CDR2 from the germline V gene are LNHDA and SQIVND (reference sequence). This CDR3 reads CASSRTGAHTEAFF. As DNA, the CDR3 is TGTGCCAGTAGTAGGACAGGGGCCCACACTGAAGCTTTCTTT.

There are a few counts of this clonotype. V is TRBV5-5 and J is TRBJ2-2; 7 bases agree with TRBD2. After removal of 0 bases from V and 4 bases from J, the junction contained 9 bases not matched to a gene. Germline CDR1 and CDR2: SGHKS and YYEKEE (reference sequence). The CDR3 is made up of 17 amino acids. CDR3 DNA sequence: TGTGCCAGCAGCTTGGGAAAAGGCGGGGGTCGCACCGGGGAGCTGTTTTTT. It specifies CASSLGKGGGRTGELFF.

CDR3 loop: CASSPRQGGYEQYF. The CDR3 nucleotides are TGTGCCAGCAGTCCGAGACAGGGGGGTTACGAGCAGTACTTC. The chain recombines TRBV27 with TRBJ2-7; 9 nucleotides line up with TRBD1. J was trimmed by 4 bases and V by 5 bases; bases with no gene match: 6. Per germline, CDR1 MNHEY and CDR2 SMNVEV (reference sequence). The CDR3 length is 14 residues.